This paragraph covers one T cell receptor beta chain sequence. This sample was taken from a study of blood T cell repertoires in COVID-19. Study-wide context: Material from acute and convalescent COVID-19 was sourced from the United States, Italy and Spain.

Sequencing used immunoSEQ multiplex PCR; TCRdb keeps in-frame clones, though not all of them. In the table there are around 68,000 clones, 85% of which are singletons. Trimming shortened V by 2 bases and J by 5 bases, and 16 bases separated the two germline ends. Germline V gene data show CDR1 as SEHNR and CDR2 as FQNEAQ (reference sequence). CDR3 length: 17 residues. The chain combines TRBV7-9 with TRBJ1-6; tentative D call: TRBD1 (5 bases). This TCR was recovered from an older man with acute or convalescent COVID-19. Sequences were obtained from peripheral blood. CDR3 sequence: CASSLRSLGGNNSPLHF. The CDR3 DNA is TGTGCCAGCAGCTTACGTTCACTGGGGGGGAATAATTCACCCCTCCACTTT.